A few counts support the clone carrying this TCR beta chain. The V gene's germline CDR1 is LGHNT and CDR2 FRNRAP. This CDR3 has 18 residues. J was trimmed by 2 bases and V by 2 bases; bases with no gene match: 11. The data were taken from a study of human T cells and chemical hapten exposure. MiXCR was run by TCRdb on the 5' RACE reads, yielding one entry per CDR3 protein. The sample has 81,000 or so distinct CDR3 sequences; about 7.7% are singletons. The study extracted total RNA from unfractionated whole blood. The sequence was collected from a male donor in good health. The chain couples TRBV12-5 to TRBJ1-1; 10 positions match TRBD1. The CDR3 DNA reads TGTGCTAGTGGTTTGACCCGGCCGGGACAGGGGCCAAACACTGAAGCTTTCTTT. Translating it yields CASGLTRPGQGPNTEAFF.